The rows below give T cell receptor beta chains drawn from one sample of a study of cytomegalovirus exposure and HLA in healthy donors. Here immunoSEQ multiplex PCR was the method, and the copy in TCRdb shows in-frame clones only, minus some. The data contain approximately 170,000 clones, roughly 70% of them singletons. The sequencing input was PBMCs. These receptors were collected from a girl under 18 in good health and CMV-seronegative. Each CDR3 is given without its conserved first and last residue.

j_gene	v_gene	CDR3aa
TRBJ2-7	TRBV11-3	ASSPTGIYEQY
TRBJ1-4	TRBV4-2	ASSQDLSDSHEKLF
TRBJ1-1	TRBV5-1	ASSWGAGGNTEAF
TRBJ2-2	TRBV2	ASSGGVVTGELF
TRBJ1-4	TRBV5-1	ASSLAGDSYNEKLF
TRBJ1-4	TRBV18	ASSPGVANEKLF
TRBJ1-4	TRBV18	ASSPSKGASDEKLF
TRBJ2-5	TRBV10-2	ASRTSGTTETQY
TRBJ2-7	TRBV13	ASSPPRGASVGEQY
-	TRBV29-1	SVEDPGETYEQY
TRBJ2-1	TRBV27	ASTADSQRYNEQF
TRBJ2-5	TRBV2	ASRRPGGRETQY
TRBJ1-6	TRBV6-5	ATSQGAYYNSPLH
TRBJ1-4	TRBV9	ASSVEGTAEKLF
TRBJ2-5	TRBV5-6	ASSPTGGETQY
TRBJ2-2	TRBV14	ASSAGQGPTGELF
TRBJ2-3	TRBV6-1	AIGQGGFRTDTQY
TRBJ1-5	TRBV15	ATSRDRGNNQPQH
TRBJ1-1	TRBV28	ASSLSLAVEAF
TRBJ1-2	TRBV4-2	ASSQRSPTGYGYT
TRBJ2-3	TRBV6-4	ASSDGGSSTDTQY
TRBJ2-7	TRBV27	ASSSTLSGGAKQY
TRBJ1-5	TRBV28	ASRHISPSGRQPQH
TRBJ1-3	TRBV5-1	ASSLNVAGTGNTIY
TRBJ2-1	TRBV29-1	SAETSGGAVEQF
TRBJ2-1	TRBV7-6	ASSRRSGHNEQF
TRBJ1-1	TRBV5-1	ASSLDFGDTEAF
TRBJ1-1	TRBV30	AYQRIGENTEAF
TRBJ1-2	TRBV5-1	ASSSGTGVYGYT
TRBJ1-2	TRBV4-1	ASSQGRGLGYT
TRBJ1-6	TRBV7-9	ASSGQGKNNSPLH
TRBJ2-5	TRBV5-1	ASSLEPGGQETQY
TRBJ2-5	TRBV27	ASSPSLQETQY
TRBJ2-1	TRBV6-6	ASSVGQTGGEQF
TRBJ2-7	TRBV6-1	ASSGGQNYEQY
TRBJ2-1	TRBV7-6	ASSLGGGGYNEQF
TRBJ2-5	TRBV5-1	ASSLAPWAGETQY
TRBJ2-1	TRBV6-6	ASDPDREYNEQF
TRBJ2-1	TRBV27	ATGTDRYNEQF
TRBJ2-3	TRBV13	ASSFTGLAADTQY
TRBJ1-2	TRBV27	ASSFAGGGYT
TRBJ2-3	TRBV10-3	ATDSSGTDTQY
TRBJ1-2	TRBV19	ASSITVDWDGYT
TRBJ2-5	TRBV18	ASSPDSEETQY
TRBJ1-2	TRBV6-5	ASSYSFGANYGYT
TRBJ1-1	TRBV16	ASSQSTGTNTEAF
TRBJ2-5	TRBV14	ASSHKGGGSLETQY